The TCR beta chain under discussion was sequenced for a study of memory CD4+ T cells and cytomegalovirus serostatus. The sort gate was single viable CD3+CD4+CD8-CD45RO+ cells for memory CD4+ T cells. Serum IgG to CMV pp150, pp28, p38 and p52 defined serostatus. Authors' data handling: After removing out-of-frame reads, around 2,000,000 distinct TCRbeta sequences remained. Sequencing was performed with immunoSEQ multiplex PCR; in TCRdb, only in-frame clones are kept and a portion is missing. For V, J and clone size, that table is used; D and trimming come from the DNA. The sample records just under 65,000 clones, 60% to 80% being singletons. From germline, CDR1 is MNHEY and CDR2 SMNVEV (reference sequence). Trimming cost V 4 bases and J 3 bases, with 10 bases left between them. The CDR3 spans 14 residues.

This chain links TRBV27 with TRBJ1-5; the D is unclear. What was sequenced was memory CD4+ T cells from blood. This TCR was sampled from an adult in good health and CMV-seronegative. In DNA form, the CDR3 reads TGTGCCAGCAGTTCGCAGGCCTACAATCAGCCCCAGCATTTT. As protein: CASSSQAYNQPQHF.